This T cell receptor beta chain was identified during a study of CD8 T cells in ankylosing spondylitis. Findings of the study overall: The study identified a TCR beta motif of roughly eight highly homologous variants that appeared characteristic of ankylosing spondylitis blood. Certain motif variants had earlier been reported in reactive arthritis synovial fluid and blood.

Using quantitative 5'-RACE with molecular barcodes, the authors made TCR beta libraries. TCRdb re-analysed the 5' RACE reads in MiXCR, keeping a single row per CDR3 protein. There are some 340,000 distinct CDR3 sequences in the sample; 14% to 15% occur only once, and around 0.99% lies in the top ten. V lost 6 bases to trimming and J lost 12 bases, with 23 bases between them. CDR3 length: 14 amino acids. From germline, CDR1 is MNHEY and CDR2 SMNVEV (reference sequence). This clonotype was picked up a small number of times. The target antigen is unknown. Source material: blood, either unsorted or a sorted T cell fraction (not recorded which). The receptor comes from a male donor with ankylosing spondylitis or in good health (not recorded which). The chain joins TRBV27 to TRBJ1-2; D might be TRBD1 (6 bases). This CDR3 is CASSLTGYLSPHTF. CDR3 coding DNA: TGTGCCAGCAGCCTAACAGGGTATCTCTCCCCGCACACCTTC.